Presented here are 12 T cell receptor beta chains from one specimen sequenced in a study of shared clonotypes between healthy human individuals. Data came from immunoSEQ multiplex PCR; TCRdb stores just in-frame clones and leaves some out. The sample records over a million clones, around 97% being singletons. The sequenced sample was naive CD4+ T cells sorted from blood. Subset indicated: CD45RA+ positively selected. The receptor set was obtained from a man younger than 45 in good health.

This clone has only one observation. The CDR3 DNA is TGTGCCAGCAGCCCTGCGGGTGACCGCGGAGGAAACACCATATATTTT. Amino acids: CASSPAGDRGGNTIYF. The chain employs TRBV5-4 and TRBJ1-3; D not resolved. V was clipped by 4 bases and J by 4 bases, with 18 bases between them. The germline V gene encodes CDR1 SGHNT and CDR2 YYREEE (reference sequence). This CDR3 has 16 residues.

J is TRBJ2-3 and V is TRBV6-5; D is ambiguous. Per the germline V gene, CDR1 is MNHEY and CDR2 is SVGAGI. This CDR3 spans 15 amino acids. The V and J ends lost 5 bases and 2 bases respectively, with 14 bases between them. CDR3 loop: CASSLLGGHTDTQYF. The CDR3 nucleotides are TGTGCCAGCAGTCTTCTCGGTGGTCACACAGATACGCAGTATTTT.

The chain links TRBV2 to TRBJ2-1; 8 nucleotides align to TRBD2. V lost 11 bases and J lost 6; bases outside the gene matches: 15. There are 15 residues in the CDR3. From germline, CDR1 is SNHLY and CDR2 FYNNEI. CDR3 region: CAGTQRTGGANEQFF. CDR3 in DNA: TGTGCCGGGACTCAGCGAACCGGGGGGGCCAATGAGCAGTTCTTC.

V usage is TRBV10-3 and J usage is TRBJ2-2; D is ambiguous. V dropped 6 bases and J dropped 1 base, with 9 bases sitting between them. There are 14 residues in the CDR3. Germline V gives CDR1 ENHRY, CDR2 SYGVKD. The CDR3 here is CAIRSARNTGELFF. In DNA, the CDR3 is TGTGCCATCAGAAGTGCGCGGAACACCGGGGAGCTGTTTTTT.

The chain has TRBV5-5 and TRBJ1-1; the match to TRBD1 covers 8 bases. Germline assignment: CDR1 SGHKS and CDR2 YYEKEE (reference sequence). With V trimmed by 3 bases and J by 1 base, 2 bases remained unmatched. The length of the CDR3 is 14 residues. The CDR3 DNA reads TGTGCCAGCAGCTCCGGACAGGGGAACACTGAAGCTTTCTTT. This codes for CASSSGQGNTEAFF.

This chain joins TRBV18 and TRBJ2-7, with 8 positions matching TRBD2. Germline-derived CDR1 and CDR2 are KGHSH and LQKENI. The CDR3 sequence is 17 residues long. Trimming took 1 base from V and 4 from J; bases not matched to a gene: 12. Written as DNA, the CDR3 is TGTGCCAGCTCACCACTCCCCGTGGCGGGGGGACGATACGAGCAGTACTTC. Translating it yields CASSPLPVAGGRYEQYF.

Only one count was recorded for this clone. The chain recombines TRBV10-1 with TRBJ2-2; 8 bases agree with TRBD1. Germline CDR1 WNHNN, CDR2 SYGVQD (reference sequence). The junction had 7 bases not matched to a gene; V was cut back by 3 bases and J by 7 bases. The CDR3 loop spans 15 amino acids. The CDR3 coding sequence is TGCGCCAGCAGTGATGGCAGGGGGCATAGCGGGGAGCTGTTTTTT. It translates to CASSDGRGHSGELFF.

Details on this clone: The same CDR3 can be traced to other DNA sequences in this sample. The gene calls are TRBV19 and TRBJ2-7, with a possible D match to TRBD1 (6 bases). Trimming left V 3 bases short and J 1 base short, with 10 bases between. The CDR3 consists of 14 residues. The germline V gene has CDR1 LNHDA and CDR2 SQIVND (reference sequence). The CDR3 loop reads CASSIRDTSYEQYF. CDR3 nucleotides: TGTGCCAGTAGTATCCGGGACACATCCTACGAGCAGTACTTC.

CDR3 in amino acids: CASTGTGGEGLNQPQHF. The DNA for the CDR3 is TGTGCCAGCACCGGGACAGGGGGCGAAGGGCTCAATCAGCCCCAGCATTTT. The gene calls are TRBV2 and TRBJ1-5; TRBD1 aligns across 12 bases. Unmatched junction bases numbered 10, after V lost 7 bases and J lost 3 bases. The CDR3 runs to 17 residues. Germline V gene data show CDR1 as SNHLY and CDR2 as FYNNEI.

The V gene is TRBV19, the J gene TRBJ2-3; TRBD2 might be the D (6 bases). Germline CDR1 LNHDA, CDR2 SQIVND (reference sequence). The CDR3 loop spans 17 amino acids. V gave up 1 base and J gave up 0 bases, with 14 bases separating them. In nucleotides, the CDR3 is TGTGCCAGTAGTATAGTCAGGGCGGGAACCAGCACAGATACGCAGTATTTT. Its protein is CASSIVRAGTSTDTQYF.

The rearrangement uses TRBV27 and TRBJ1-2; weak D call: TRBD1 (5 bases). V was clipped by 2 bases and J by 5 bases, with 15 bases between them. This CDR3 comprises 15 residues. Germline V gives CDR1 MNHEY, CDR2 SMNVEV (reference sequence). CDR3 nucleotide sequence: TGTGCCAGCAGTTTACTGGGGAATAAGGGGTATGGCTACACCTTC. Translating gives CASSLLGNKGYGYTF.

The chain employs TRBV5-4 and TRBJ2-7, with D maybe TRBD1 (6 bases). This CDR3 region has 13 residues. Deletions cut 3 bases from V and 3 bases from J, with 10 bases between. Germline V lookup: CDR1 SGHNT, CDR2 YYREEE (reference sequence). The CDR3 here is CASSWDNHYEQYF. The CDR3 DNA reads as TGTGCCAGCAGCTGGGACAATCACTACGAGCAGTACTTC.